This T cell receptor (beta chain) was captured in a study of CD8+ T cells in alopecia areata. Study information: Treated patients received severity scores based on the percentage of scalp area affected.

Sequencing templates came from extracted RNA that was reverse transcribed into cDNA. Only in-frame clones appear in the TCRdb table, and some are missing; sequencing was by immunoSEQ multiplex PCR. In the table there are 150,000 or so clones, 50% to 65% of which are singletons. Trimming cost V 2 bases and J 14 bases; bases outside gene matches: 5. CDR1 SGHDT and CDR2 YYEEEE come from the germline V gene. The CDR3 is 11 amino acids. Notes on the study in general: Amid tofacitinib therapy, many expanded lesional clones stayed present in scalp and blood.

Treatment: oral pan-JAK inhibitor, 5-10 mg twice daily. As concerns this clone: Its antigen is not known.

Sequencing was performed on CD8+ T cells sorted from blood, taken at week 4, from a patient treated with tofacitinib. The TCR comes from a human donor with alopecia areata. The V gene is TRBV5-6, the J gene TRBJ1-1, with 8 bases identical to TRBD1. The CDR3: CASSLQGVRFF. The CDR3 DNA follows: TGTGCCAGCAGCTTACAGGGGGTCAGATTCTTT.